The sequence of this TCR beta chain was determined in a study of beta chain features in type 1 diabetes. The germline V gene encodes CDR1 MNHEY and CDR2 SVGAGI. Trimming pared 6 bases from V and 9 bases from J, leaving 12 bases between. The length of the CDR3 is 12 residues. As regards this clone: Antigen specificity is unknown.

Expressed TCRB transcripts were sequenced, since all the RNA that had been isolated was reverse transcribed. Clones were read by immunoSEQ multiplex PCR, and TCRdb kept only the in-frame ones, dropping some. Here the sample spans hundreds of thousands of clones, roughly 70% being singletons. CD4+ naive, central memory, regulatory and stem cell-like memory subsets were isolated by sorting on CD45RO/CCR7/CD25/CD127/CD95/CD27. Study-level results: The study found fewer insertions and more deletions at VDJ junctions in type 1 diabetes patients.

This receptor was obtained from a man aged 25 to 45 in good health. V is TRBV6-5 and J is TRBJ2-1; the D is unclear. What was sequenced was naive CD4+ T cells from blood. The CDR3 is CASSPLHGEQFF. Here the CDR3 DNA reads TGTGCCAGCAGCCCATTGCATGGTGAGCAGTTCTTC.